The rows below give T cell receptor beta chains drawn from one sample of a study of human T cells and chemical hapten exposure. MiXCR, applied by TCRdb to the RACE reads, yields one record per CDR3 protein. Of about 70,000 distinct CDR3 sequences in the sample, around 10% are singletons; the top ten hold approximately 3%. The sequenced sample was whole blood, obtained in connection with sensitization to the hapten diphenylcyclopropenone (DPC). These receptor sequences come from a woman aged 40 to 50 with alopecia areata. Some clones in this sample may be carry-over from other donors' samples. The CDR3 runs from the conserved cysteine through the conserved F or W. D genes are given only for firm matches. The listing skips clone size in some rows; elsewhere it reads once, few, many or a size class.

clone_size: .
d_call: .
v_call: TRBV9
j_call: TRBJ1-5
cdr3_nt: TGTGCCAGCAGCGTAGGTGGCGGGGTTTACGATCAGCCCCAGCATTTT
cdr3_aa: CASSVGGGVYDQPQHF

clone_size: many
d_call: .
v_call: TRBV27
j_call: TRBJ2-7
cdr3_nt: TGTGCCAGCACTCCCGTCCCGAAGGAGGCAGGAGTAGCCTACGAGCAGTACTTC
cdr3_aa: CASTPVPKEAGVAYEQYF

clone_size: .
d_call: TRBD2
v_call: TRBV13
j_call: TRBJ2-1
cdr3_nt: TGTGCCAGCAGCTTAAGCGAGCGGGGAATCTCCTACAATGAGCAGTTCTTC
cdr3_aa: CASSLSERGISYNEQFF

clone_size: many
d_call: .
v_call: TRBV7-6
j_call: TRBJ2-7
cdr3_nt: TGTGCCAGCAGCCGAGCCCAGATTGCGGAAGCTGGCTACGAGCAGTACTTC
cdr3_aa: CASSRAQIAEAGYEQYF

clone_size: many
d_call: .
v_call: TRBV7-2
j_call: TRBJ2-3
cdr3_nt: TGTGCCAGCAGCGCTACGGGGGTGGCAGATACGCAGTATTTT
cdr3_aa: CASSATGVADTQYF

clone_size: many
d_call: TRBD2
v_call: TRBV7-3
j_call: TRBJ2-1
cdr3_nt: TGTGCCAGCAGCCAGGGACTAGCGGGGCCGATGGATGAGCAGTTCTTC
cdr3_aa: CASSQGLAGPMDEQFF

clone_size: many
d_call: .
v_call: TRBV12-3/TRBV12-4
j_call: TRBJ1-6
cdr3_nt: TGTGCCAGCAGTATCCAGAGCTCCTATAATTCACCCCTCCACTTT
cdr3_aa: CASSIQSSYNSPLHF

clone_size: many
d_call: .
v_call: TRBV7-2
j_call: TRBJ2-7
cdr3_nt: TGTGCCAGCAGTTCCGCAGGGAACTCCTACGAGCAGTACTTC
cdr3_aa: CASSSAGNSYEQYF

clone_size: many
d_call: .
v_call: TRBV18
j_call: TRBJ1-6
cdr3_nt: TGTGCCAGCTCACCTGCGGGGGGGAGCTCCTATAATTCACCCCTCCACTTT
cdr3_aa: CASSPAGGSSYNSPLHF

clone_size: .
d_call: .
v_call: TRBV3-1
j_call: TRBJ1-3
cdr3_nt: TGTGCCAGCAGCGCTCGGTCCCTTTCTGGAAACACCATATATTTT
cdr3_aa: CASSARSLSGNTIYF

clone_size: many
d_call: .
v_call: TRBV19
j_call: TRBJ2-3
cdr3_nt: TGTGCCAGTAGTATCATGCAGGGAAGCACAGATACGCAGTATTTT
cdr3_aa: CASSIMQGSTDTQYF

clone_size: .
d_call: .
v_call: TRBV28
j_call: TRBJ2-2
cdr3_nt: TGTGCCAGCAGCCCCCCCGGGCTATCCACCGGGGAGCTGTTTTTT
cdr3_aa: CASSPPGLSTGELFF

clone_size: many
d_call: .
v_call: TRBV5-6
j_call: TRBJ2-5
cdr3_nt: TGTGCCAGCAGCTCGGGATCAGAAGAGACCCAGTACTTC
cdr3_aa: CASSSGSEETQYF

clone_size: many
d_call: .
v_call: TRBV15
j_call: TRBJ1-3
cdr3_nt: TGTGCCACCAGTCCACAGTTCTCTGGAAACACCATATATTTT
cdr3_aa: CATSPQFSGNTIYF

clone_size: .
d_call: .
v_call: TRBV12-3/TRBV12-4
j_call: TRBJ2-5
cdr3_nt: TGTGCCAGCAGTATGGACTCCAGGTACCAAGAGACCCAGTACTTC
cdr3_aa: CASSMDSRYQETQYF